This T cell receptor (beta chain) was retrieved from a study of cytomegalovirus exposure and HLA in healthy donors. Note on this clone: Its antigen is still unknown.

Germline V gives CDR1 SGHNT, CDR2 YENEEA. With V trimmed by 5 bases and J by 2 bases, 12 bases remained unmatched. The CDR3 contains 16 residues. The table came from immunoSEQ multiplex PCR; TCRdb's copy has only in-frame clones and leaves some out. Here the sample spans about 130,000 clones, around 86% being singletons. Whole-study findings and limits: 150 to 200 TCR beta chains were listed as cytomegalovirus-associated.

The sequence was collected from a young woman in good health and CMV-seronegative. The chain recombines TRBV11-3 with TRBJ2-7, with TRBD1 matching 7 bases. Material: PBMCs. CDR3 sequence reads: CASSPPMTGIAYEQYF. The CDR3, as DNA: TGTGCCAGCAGCCCACCTATGACAGGGATAGCCTACGAGCAGTACTTC.